The sample holds many counts of the clone carrying this TCR beta chain. Antigen specificity is unknown. Patients affected by ophthalmopathy presented a Clinical Activity Score of at least 3, a NOSPECS grade of at least 4, and disease duration below 3 months. The data were obtained in a study of T cells in Graves' hyperthyroidism and ophthalmopathy. For the study at large: Sampling of peripheral blood happened at initial diagnosis, prior to any treatment. Study-level points and caveats: In the blood, most expanded thyroid clonotypes above 0.001 appeared as well.

TCR beta CDR3 regions were amplified from RNA. Initially, a first-round RT-PCR of the TCR CDR3 employed the HTBI primer set. TCRdb reprocessed the multiplex PCR reads with MiXCR, giving one entry per CDR3 protein. The profile covers 350,000 to 400,000 distinct CDR3 sequences, with about a fifth appearing a single time and 35% to 50% taken by the ten largest. Germline CDR1 and CDR2: SEHNR and FQNEAQ (reference sequence). The CDR3 runs 13 residues. Trimming took off 6 bases at V and 3 bases at J, with 12 bases between the two ends. The origin of this receptor is a man younger than 35 with Graves' ophthalmopathy. The chain recombines TRBV7-9 with TRBJ2-7; D gene uncertain. Source material: blood. The CDR3 bases are TGTGCCAGCAGTCAGACTGGTATCTACGAGCAGTACTTC. Translation: CASSQTGIYEQYF.